A single sample gave rise to the 12 T cell receptor beta chains below, sequenced in a study of shared clonotypes between healthy human individuals. The protocol was immunoSEQ multiplex PCR, while the TCRdb copy is restricted to in-frame clones and leaves out a portion. The table lists about 2.4 million clones, over 85% of them singletons, with around 0.37% in the top ten. Input material: naive CD4+ T cells from PBMCs. Described subset: CD45RA+ positively selected. The receptors derive from a man between 18 and 35 years old in good health. Some clones in this sample may be carry-over from other donors' samples.

On this clone: Other DNA sequences in this specimen translate into the identical CDR3. The V and J genes are TRBV2 and TRBJ2-1, with unresolved D. Trimming left V 3 bases short and J 2 bases short, with 8 bases between. This CDR3 has 14 residues. Per the germline V gene, CDR1 is SNHLY and CDR2 is FYNNEI. The CDR3 DNA reads as TGTGCCAGCAGTGACCGGGCTACCTACAATGAGCAGTTCTTC. Translating it yields CASSDRATYNEQFF.

Details on this clone: At one end the junction does not follow the germline gene, possibly because of a read error. The chain joins TRBV28 to TRBJ1-6, with 8 bases fitting TRBD1. The CDR3 contains 16 residues. The germline V gene has CDR1 MDHEN and CDR2 SYDVKM. The DNA of the CDR3 is TGTGCCGGCAGACAGGGGACGAGCTCCTATAATTCACCCCTCCACTTT. Residues: CAGRQGTSSYNSPLHF.

CDR3 nucleotide sequence: TGTGCCAGCAGCCCGCGACCGACAGGGGGCTATTACGAGCAGTACTTC. It codes for CASSPRPTGGYYEQYF. The chain combines TRBV7-6 with TRBJ2-7; 10 bases agree with TRBD1. V lost 5 bases and J lost 4; bases outside the gene matches: 11. The CDR3 is 16 residues long. Germline lookup yields CDR1 SGHVS and CDR2 FNYEAQ.

The rearrangement uses TRBV28 and TRBJ2-7; 13 bases match TRBD2. Germline values: CDR1 MDHEN, CDR2 SYDVKM. The CDR3 has 15 residues. V gave up 5 bases and J gave up 4 bases; unmatched junction bases: 5. This CDR3 reads CASSVPGLAGYEQYF. The DNA of the CDR3 is TGTGCCAGCAGTGTACCGGGACTAGCGGGGTACGAGCAGTACTTC.

V usage is TRBV5-4 and J usage is TRBJ2-2; 7 bases map to TRBD1. From germline, CDR1 is SGHNT and CDR2 YYREEE (reference sequence). The CDR3 sequence is 16 residues long. V was clipped by 3 bases and J by 5 bases; unmatched bases: 10. The CDR3 bases are TGTGCCAGCAGCTCTTTACGGGACAGTGTTACCGGGGAGCTGTTTTTT. Translated: CASSSLRDSVTGELFF. Based on the CDR3 plus reference TRBV5-4 and TRBJ2-2, the full variable domain is ETGVTQSPTHLIKTRGQQVTLRCSSQSGHNTVSWYQQALGQGPQFIFQYYREEENGRGNFPPRFSGLQFPNYSSELNVNALELDDSALYLCASSSLRDSVTGELFFGEGSRLTVL.

The chain carries TRBV28 and TRBJ1-3; no reliable D call. The V gene's germline CDR1 is MDHEN and CDR2 SYDVKM. The CDR3 consists of 14 residues. Trimming pared 7 bases from V and 2 bases from J, leaving 12 bases between. CDR3 sequence: CASISDIAGNTIYF. CDR3 nucleotides: TGTGCCAGCATCTCAGACATTGCTGGAAACACCATATATTTT.

This clone was recorded a few times. J is TRBJ2-7 and V is TRBV18, with D possibly called TRBD1 or TRBD2 (5 bases each). The CDR3 extends over 14 amino acids. The V gene lost 0 bases and the J gene lost 5 bases, with 11 bases spanning the gap. In germline, CDR1 is KGHSH, CDR2 LQKENI. CDR3 protein: CASSPPRGWNEQYF. Written as DNA, the CDR3 is TGTGCCAGCTCACCACCGAGGGGTTGGAACGAGCAGTACTTC. The full variable domain, its missing parts supplied by reference TRBV18 and TRBJ2-7, is NAGVMQNPRHLVRRRGQEARLRCSPMKGHSHVYWYRQLPEEGLKFMVYLQKENIIDESGMPKERFSAEFPKEGPSILRIQQVVRGDSAAYFCASSPPRGWNEQYFGPGTRLTVT.

The V call is TRBV28, the J call TRBJ2-7, with 10 bases lining up with TRBD1. Germline loops: CDR1 MDHEN, CDR2 SYDVKM. The V segment lost 2 bases and the J segment 8 bases; nucleotides outside the gene matches: 3. CDR3 size: 13 residues. Here the CDR3 DNA reads TGTGCCAGCAGTTTAGTGGGACAGGGGAAGCAGTACTTC. It yields the protein CASSLVGQGKQYF.

The J gene is TRBJ1-4, the V gene TRBV10-3; 9 bases match TRBD1. This CDR3 contains 14 residues. The V and J ends lost 6 bases and 5 bases, in that order; junction bases with no gene match: 4. In germline, CDR1 is ENHRY, CDR2 SYGVKD. CDR3 region: CAISSGTGNEKLFF. In DNA form, the CDR3 reads TGTGCCATCAGCTCCGGGACAGGGAATGAAAAACTGTTTTTT.

The chain links TRBV6-5 to TRBJ2-2; weak D call: TRBD2 (6 bases). The CDR3 is 15 amino acids. Trimming took off 4 bases at V and 7 bases at J, with 16 bases between the two ends. Germline V gene lookup returns CDR1 MNHEY and CDR2 SVGAGI. In DNA form, the CDR3 reads TGTGCCAGCAGTTGGTTTACTAGCCCCTTCGGGGAGCTGTTTTTT. This sequence encodes CASSWFTSPFGELFF.

The rearrangement joins TRBV21-1 to TRBJ2-3; the D call TRBD2 from the table was never checked on the DNA. TRBV21-1 constitutes a pseudogene. This CDR3 comprises 17 residues. The CDR3 nucleotides read TGTGCCAGCAGCAAAGAGTTAGCGGGAAGCGGCGCAGATACGCAGTATTTT. Translated, it gives CASSKELAGSGADTQYF.

The genes are TRBV28 and TRBJ1-2; D might be TRBD1 (5 bases). Germline loops: CDR1 MDHEN, CDR2 SYDVKM. The length of the CDR3 is 14 residues. The germline V and J ends were trimmed by 6 bases and 6 bases, with 17 bases remaining between them. CDR3 nucleotide sequence: TGTGCCAGCAGCGTCCTGGCCAGGGAGGATGGCTACACCTTC. Protein sequence: CASSVLAREDGYTF.